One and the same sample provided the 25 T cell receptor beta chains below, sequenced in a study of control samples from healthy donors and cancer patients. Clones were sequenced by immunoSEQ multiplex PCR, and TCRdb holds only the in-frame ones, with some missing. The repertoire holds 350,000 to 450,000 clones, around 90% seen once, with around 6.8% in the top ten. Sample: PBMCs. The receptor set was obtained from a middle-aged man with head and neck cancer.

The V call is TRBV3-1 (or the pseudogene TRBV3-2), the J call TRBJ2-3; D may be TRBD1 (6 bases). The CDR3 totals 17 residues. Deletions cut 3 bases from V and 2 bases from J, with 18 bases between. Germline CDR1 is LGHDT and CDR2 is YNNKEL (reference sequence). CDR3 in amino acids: CASSQPSGERPTDTQYF. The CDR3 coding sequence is TGTGCCAGCAGCCAGCCCTCAGGGGAAAGGCCCACAGATACGCAGTATTTT.

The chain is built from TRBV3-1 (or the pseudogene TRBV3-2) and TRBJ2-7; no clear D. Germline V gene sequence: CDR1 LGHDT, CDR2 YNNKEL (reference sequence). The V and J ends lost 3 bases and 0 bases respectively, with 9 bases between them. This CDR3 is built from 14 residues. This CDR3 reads CASSQDPVSYEQYF. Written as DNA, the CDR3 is TGTGCCAGCAGCCAGGACCCCGTCTCCTACGAGCAGTACTTC.

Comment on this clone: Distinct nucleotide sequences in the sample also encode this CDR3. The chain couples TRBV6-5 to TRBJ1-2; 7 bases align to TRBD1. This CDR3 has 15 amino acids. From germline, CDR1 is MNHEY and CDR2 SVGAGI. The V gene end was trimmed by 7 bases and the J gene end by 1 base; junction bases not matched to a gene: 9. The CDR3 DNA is TGTGCCAGCACCAAAAGGGGGCCCCTTAACTATGGCTACACCTTC. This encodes CASTKRGPLNYGYTF.

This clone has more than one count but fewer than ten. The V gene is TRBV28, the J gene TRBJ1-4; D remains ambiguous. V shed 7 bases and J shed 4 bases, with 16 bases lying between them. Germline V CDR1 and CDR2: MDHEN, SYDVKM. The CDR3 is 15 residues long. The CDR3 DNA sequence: TGTGCCAGCACCCCGAGCGGCAGCTATAATGAAAAACTGTTTTTT. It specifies CASTPSGSYNEKLFF.

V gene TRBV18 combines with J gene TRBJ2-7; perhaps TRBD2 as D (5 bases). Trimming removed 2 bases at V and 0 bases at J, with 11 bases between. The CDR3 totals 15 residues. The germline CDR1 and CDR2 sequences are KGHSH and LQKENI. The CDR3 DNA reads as TGTGCCAGCTCACCAAGCGGACTTAGCTCCTACGAGCAGTACTTC. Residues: CASSPSGLSSYEQYF.

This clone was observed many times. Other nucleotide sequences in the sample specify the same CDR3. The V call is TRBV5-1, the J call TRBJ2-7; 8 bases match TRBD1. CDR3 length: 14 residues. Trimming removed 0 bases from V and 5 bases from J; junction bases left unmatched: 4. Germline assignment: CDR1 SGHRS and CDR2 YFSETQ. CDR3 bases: TGCGCCAGCAGCTTGGGACAGGGGTTCGACGAGCAGTACTTC. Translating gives CASSLGQGFDEQYF.

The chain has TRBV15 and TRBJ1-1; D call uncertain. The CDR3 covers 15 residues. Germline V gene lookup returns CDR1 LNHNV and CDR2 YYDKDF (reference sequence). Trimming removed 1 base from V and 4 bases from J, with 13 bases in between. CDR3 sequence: CATSRGHAEVTEAFF. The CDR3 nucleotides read TGTGCCACCAGCAGAGGACATGCAGAGGTCACTGAAGCTTTCTTT.

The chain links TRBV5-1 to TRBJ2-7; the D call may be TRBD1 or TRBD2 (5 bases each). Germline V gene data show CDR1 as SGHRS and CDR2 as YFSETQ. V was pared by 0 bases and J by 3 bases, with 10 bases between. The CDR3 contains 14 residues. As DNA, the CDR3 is TGCGCCAGCAGCTTGGACGGGACCATCTACGAGCAGTACTTC. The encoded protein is CASSLDGTIYEQYF.

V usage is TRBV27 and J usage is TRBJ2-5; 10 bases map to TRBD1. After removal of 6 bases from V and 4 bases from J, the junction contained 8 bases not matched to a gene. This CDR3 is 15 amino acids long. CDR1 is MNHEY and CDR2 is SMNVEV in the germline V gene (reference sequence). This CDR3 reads CASSRRQGAGETQYF. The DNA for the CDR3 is TGTGCCAGCAGCCGTCGACAGGGGGCAGGAGAGACCCAGTACTTC.

In nucleotides, the CDR3 is TGTGCCAGCAGTCTAATTAGCTCCTACGAGCAGTACTTC. Amino acid sequence: CASSLISSYEQYF. The chain links TRBV12-3 or TRBV12-4 to TRBJ2-7; D is uncertain. V shed 5 bases and J shed 0 bases, with 8 bases lying between them. The CDR3 is 13 amino acids.

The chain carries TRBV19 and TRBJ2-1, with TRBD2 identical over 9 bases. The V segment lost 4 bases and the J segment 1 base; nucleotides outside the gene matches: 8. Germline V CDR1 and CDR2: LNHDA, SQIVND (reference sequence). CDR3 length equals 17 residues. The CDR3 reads CASSREMAGGSYNEQFF. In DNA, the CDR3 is TGTGCCAGTAGTAGGGAGATGGCGGGAGGGTCCTACAATGAGCAGTTCTTC.

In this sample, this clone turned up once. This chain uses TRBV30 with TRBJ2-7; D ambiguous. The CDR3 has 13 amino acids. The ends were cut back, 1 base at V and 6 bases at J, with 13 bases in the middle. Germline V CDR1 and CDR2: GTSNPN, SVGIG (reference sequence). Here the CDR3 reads CAWSAVNWGEQYF. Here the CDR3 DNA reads TGTGCCTGGAGTGCTGTGAACTGGGGCGAGCAGTACTTC.

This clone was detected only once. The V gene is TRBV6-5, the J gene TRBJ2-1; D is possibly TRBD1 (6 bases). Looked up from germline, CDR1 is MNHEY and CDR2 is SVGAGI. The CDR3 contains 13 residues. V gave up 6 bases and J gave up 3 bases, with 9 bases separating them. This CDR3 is CASSQTGYNEQFF. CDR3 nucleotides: TGTGCCAGCAGCCAGACAGGCTACAATGAGCAGTTCTTC.

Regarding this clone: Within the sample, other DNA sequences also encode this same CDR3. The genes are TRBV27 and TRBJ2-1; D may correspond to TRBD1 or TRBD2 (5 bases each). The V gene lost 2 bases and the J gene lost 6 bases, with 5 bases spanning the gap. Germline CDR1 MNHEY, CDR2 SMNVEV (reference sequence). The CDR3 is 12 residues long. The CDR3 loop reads CASSLGGNEQFF. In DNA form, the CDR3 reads TGTGCCAGCAGTTTAGGGGGCAATGAGCAGTTCTTC.

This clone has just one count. Here the CDR3 reads CASSIRGRGGQPQHF. The DNA for the CDR3 is TGTGCCAGTAGTATAAGGGGCAGGGGCGGTCAGCCCCAGCATTTT. This rearrangement joins TRBV19 to TRBJ1-5; tentative D call: TRBD1 (6 bases). The V gene's germline CDR1 is LNHDA and CDR2 SQIVND (reference sequence). The CDR3 has 15 amino acids. Trimming stripped 2 bases from V and 6 bases from J, with 14 bases between. The full variable domain, in which reference TRBV19 and TRBJ1-5 provide the parts outside the CDR3, is DGGITQSPKYLFRKEGQNVTLSCEQNLNHDAMYWYRQDPGQGLRLIYYSQIVNDFQKGDIAEGYSVSREKKESFPLTVTSAQKNPTAFYLCASSIRGRGGQPQHFGDGTRLSIL.

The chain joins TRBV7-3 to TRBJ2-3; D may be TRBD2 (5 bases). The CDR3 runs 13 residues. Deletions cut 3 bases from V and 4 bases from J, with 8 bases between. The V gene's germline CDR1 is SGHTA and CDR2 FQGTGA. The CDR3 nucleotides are TGTGCCAGCAGCTTCCGGGGTGCAGATACGCAGTATTTT. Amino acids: CASSFRGADTQYF.

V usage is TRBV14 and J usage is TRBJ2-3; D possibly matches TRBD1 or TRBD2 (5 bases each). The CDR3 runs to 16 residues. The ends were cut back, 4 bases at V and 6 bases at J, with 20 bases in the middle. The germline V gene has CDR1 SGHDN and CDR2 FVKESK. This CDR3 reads CASSPGTGFLRDTQYF. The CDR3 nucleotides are TGTGCCAGCAGCCCAGGGACGGGATTTCTTCGGGATACGCAGTATTTT.

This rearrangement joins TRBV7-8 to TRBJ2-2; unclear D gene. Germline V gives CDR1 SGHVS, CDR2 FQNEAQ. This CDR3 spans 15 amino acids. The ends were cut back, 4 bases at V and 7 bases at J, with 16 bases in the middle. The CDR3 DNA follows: TGTGCCAGCAGCTCCGGAAAGTCGATTGTCGGGGAGCTGTTTTTT. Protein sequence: CASSSGKSIVGELFF.

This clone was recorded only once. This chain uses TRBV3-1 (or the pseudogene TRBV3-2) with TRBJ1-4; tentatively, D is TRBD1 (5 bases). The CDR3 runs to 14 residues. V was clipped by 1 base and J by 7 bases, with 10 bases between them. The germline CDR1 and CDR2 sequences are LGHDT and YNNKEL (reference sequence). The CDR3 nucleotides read TGTGCCAGCAGCCAAGCGGCAGGGTTTGAAAAACTGTTTTTT. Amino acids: CASSQAAGFEKLFF.

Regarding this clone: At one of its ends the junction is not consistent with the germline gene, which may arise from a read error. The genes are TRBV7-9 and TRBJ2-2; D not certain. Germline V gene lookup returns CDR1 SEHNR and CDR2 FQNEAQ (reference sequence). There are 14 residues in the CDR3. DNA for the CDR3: TGTGCCAGCAGCTCTCCCGAGAACGCCGGGGAGCTGTTTTTT. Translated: CASSSPENAGELFF. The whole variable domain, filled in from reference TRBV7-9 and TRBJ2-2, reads DTGVSQNPRHKITKRGQNVTFRCDPISEHNRLYWYRQTLGQGPEFLTYFQNEAQLEKSRLLSDRFSAERPKGSFSTLEIQRTEQGDSAMYLCASSSPENAGELFFGEGSRLTVL.

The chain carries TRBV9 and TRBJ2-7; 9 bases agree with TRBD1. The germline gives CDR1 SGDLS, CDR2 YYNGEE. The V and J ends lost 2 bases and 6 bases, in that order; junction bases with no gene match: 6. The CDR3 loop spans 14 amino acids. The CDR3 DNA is TGTGCCAGCAGCGTGGTCGGGACAGGGACCGAGCAGTACTTC. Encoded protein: CASSVVGTGTEQYF.

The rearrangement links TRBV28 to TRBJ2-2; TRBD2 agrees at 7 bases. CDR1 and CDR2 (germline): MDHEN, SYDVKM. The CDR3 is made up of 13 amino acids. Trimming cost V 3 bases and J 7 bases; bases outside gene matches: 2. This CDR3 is CASSLGGNGELFF. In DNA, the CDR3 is TGTGCCAGCAGTTTGGGGGGGAACGGGGAGCTGTTTTTT.

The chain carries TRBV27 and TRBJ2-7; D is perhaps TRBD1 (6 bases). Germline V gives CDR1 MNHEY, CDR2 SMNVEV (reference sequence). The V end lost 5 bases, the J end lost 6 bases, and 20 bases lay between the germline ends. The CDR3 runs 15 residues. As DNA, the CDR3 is TGTGCCAGCAGTACCCGGGAACAGGGATTCGGCGAGCAGTACTTC. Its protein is CASSTREQGFGEQYF.

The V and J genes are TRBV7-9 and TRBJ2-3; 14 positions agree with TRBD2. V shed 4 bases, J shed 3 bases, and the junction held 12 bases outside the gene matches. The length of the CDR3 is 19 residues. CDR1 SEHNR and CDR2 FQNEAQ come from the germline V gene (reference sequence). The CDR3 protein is CASSSSGTSGSLLTDTQYF. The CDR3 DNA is TGTGCCAGCAGCTCATCCGGGACTAGCGGGAGTTTATTGACAGATACGCAGTATTTT. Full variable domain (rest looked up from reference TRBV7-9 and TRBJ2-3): DTGVSQNPRHKITKRGQNVTFRCDPISEHNRLYWYRQTLGQGPEFLTYFQNEAQLEKSRLLSDRFSAERPKGSFSTLEIQRTEQGDSAMYLCASSSSGTSGSLLTDTQYFGPGTRLTVL.

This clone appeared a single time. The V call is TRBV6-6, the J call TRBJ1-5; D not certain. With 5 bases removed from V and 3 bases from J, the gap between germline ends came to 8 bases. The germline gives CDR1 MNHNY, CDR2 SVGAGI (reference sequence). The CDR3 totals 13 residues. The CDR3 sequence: CASSRPLNQPQHF. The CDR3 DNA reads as TGTGCCAGCAGTCGCCCCCTCAATCAGCCCCAGCATTTT.